Presented here are 27 T cell receptor beta chains from one specimen sequenced in a study of T cell responses to AZD1222 COVID-19 vaccine. Generated by immunoSEQ multiplex PCR, the TCRdb table keeps only in-frame clones and is missing some. The data contain over 120,000 clones, around 92% of them singletons. This material consisted of peripheral blood, taken 28 days after the second AZD1222 dose. The receptors were sampled from an adult who received the AZD1222 COVID-19 vaccine.

The rearrangement links TRBV18 to TRBJ1-4; D is unresolved. V was trimmed by 1 base and J by 3 bases, leaving 9 bases between them. The CDR3 covers 15 residues. The germline V gene has CDR1 KGHSH and CDR2 LQKENI. The CDR3 DNA sequence: TGTGCCAGCTCACCACGAGGCGGATCTAATGAAAAACTGTTTTTT. Amino acid sequence: CASSPRGGSNEKLFF.

This clone has only one observation. J is TRBJ2-5 and V is TRBV6-2 or TRBV6-3; tentatively, D is TRBD2 (6 bases). This CDR3 spans 16 amino acids. Germline values: CDR1 MNHEY, CDR2 SVGEGT. Trimming took 0 bases from V and 5 from J, leaving 16 bases between them. CDR3 sequence: CASSYSFIGRGETQYF. In DNA, the CDR3 is TGTGCCAGCAGTTACTCGTTTATCGGGAGAGGGGAGACCCAGTACTTC.

The chain recombines TRBV6-2 or TRBV6-3 with TRBJ2-1; TRBD2 matches 11 bases. The germline V gene encodes CDR1 MNHEY and CDR2 SVGEGT. Trimming removed 6 bases from V and 13 bases from J; junction bases left unmatched: 5. The CDR3 contains 12 residues. CDR3 bases: TGTGCCAGCAGCTCACTAGCGGGAGACCAGTTCTTC. Protein sequence: CASSSLAGDQFF.

This sequence joins TRBV7-9 and TRBJ1-2; no clear D. The CDR3 is 12 residues long. Germline V lookup: CDR1 SEHNR, CDR2 FQNEAQ (reference sequence). V was clipped by 6 bases and J by 4 bases, with 9 bases between them. For the CDR3, the DNA is TGTGCCAGCAGTCCCAATGGCTATGGCTACACCTTC. It yields the protein CASSPNGYGYTF.

The rearrangement links TRBV28 to TRBJ2-7, with D perhaps assigned TRBD1 or TRBD2 (5 bases each). Germline V gene lookup returns CDR1 MDHEN and CDR2 SYDVKM. This CDR3 is 15 amino acids long. The V end was cut by 10 bases, the J end by 4 bases, with 23 bases between. The CDR3 loop is CATWARGGPKYEQYF. The CDR3 DNA reads as TGTGCCACCTGGGCTCGGGGCGGGCCAAAGTACGAGCAGTACTTC.

This clone has only one observation. This chain uses TRBV19 with TRBJ2-1, with 12 bases aligning to TRBD1. From germline, CDR1 is LNHDA and CDR2 SQIVND (reference sequence). CDR3 size: 14 residues. Trimming removed 7 bases from V and 7 bases from J; junction bases left unmatched: 5. Here the CDR3 reads CASKGQGALNEQFF. CDR3 bases: TGTGCCAGTAAGGGACAGGGGGCCCTAAATGAGCAGTTCTTC.

The CDR3 coding sequence is TGTGCCAGCAGTCCGGGACAGTGGCTCTCGCAGTACTTC. It yields the protein CASSPGQWLSQYF. The V gene is TRBV27, the J gene TRBJ2-5; TRBD1 matches 7 bases. This CDR3 comprises 13 residues. The ends lost 5 bases at V and 11 bases at J; junction bases unmatched: 11. Germline V CDR1 and CDR2: MNHEY, SMNVEV (reference sequence).

This chain uses TRBV7-2 with TRBJ1-1; D uncertain. V lost 0 bases and J 8 bases, leaving 13 bases between the germline ends. This CDR3 comprises 14 residues. Germline loops: CDR1 SGHTA, CDR2 FQGNSA. The CDR3 here is CASSLARANSEAFF. The CDR3 DNA sequence: TGTGCCAGCAGCTTAGCGAGGGCCAATTCCGAAGCTTTCTTT. Together with reference TRBV7-2 and TRBJ1-1, the CDR3 gives the full variable domain: GAGVSQSPSNKVTEKGKDVELRCDPISGHTALYWYRQSLGQGLEFLIYFQGNSAPDKSGLPSDRFSAERTGGSVSTLTIQRTQQEDSAVYLCASSLARANSEAFFGQGTRLTVV.

The gene calls are TRBV7-9 and TRBJ1-2; tentative D call: TRBD1 (6 bases). Germline V gives CDR1 SEHNR, CDR2 FQNEAQ (reference sequence). The length of the CDR3 is 14 residues. V was pared by 5 bases and J by 3 bases, with 13 bases between. DNA for the CDR3: TGTGCCAGCAGCCTTGTTGGGGGGCACTATGGCTACACCTTC. Protein: CASSLVGGHYGYTF. Complete variable domain (other parts from reference TRBV7-9 and TRBJ1-2): DTGVSQNPRHKITKRGQNVTFRCDPISEHNRLYWYRQTLGQGPEFLTYFQNEAQLEKSRLLSDRFSAERPKGSFSTLEIQRTEQGDSAMYLCASSLVGGHYGYTFGSGTRLTVV.

The CDR3 loop is CASSISPRANEQFF. The CDR3 coding sequence is TGTGCCAGTAGTATATCCCCTCGGGCTAATGAGCAGTTCTTC. The chain links TRBV19 to TRBJ2-1, with unresolved D. The germline V gene encodes CDR1 LNHDA and CDR2 SQIVND (reference sequence). The CDR3 runs 14 residues. V was cut by 2 bases and J by 7 bases, with 12 bases left in between.

This sequence joins TRBV10-3 and TRBJ2-1; D may match TRBD1 or TRBD2 (5 bases each). Germline V lookup: CDR1 ENHRY, CDR2 SYGVKD. The CDR3 contains 13 residues. Trimming removed 10 bases at V and 8 bases at J, with 18 bases between. CDR3 in DNA: TGTGCCACGTCCGTCGGGGCGTCGGATGAGCAGTTCTTC. It translates to CATSVGASDEQFF.

The chain couples TRBV12-5 to TRBJ1-5; no clear D gene. The V gene's germline CDR1 is LGHNT and CDR2 FRNRAP. Deletions cut 1 base from V and 0 bases from J, with 7 bases between. This CDR3 is 15 amino acids long. This chain's CDR3 is CASGLGDISNQPQHF. CDR3 bases: TGTGCTAGTGGTTTGGGGGATATTAGCAATCAGCCCCAGCATTTT.

The chain uses TRBV2 and TRBJ1-5; 7 nucleotides line up with TRBD1. Trimming removed 7 bases from V and 10 bases from J; junction bases left unmatched: 13. The CDR3 has 14 residues. Looked up from germline, CDR1 is SNHLY and CDR2 is FYNNEI. The CDR3 is CASTGQAGSGPQHF. The CDR3 region has the DNA TGTGCCAGCACCGGACAGGCCGGGTCAGGACCCCAGCATTTT.

This chain joins TRBV5-1 and TRBJ1-1; D remains ambiguous. The CDR3 is 14 residues long. Looked up from germline, CDR1 is SGHRS and CDR2 is YFSETQ. V lost 0 bases to trimming and J lost 0 bases, with 6 bases between them. Written as DNA, the CDR3 is TGCGCCAGCAGCTTGGCTGTGATGAACACTGAAGCTTTCTTT. This gives the protein CASSLAVMNTEAFF.

The chain uses TRBV28 and TRBJ1-1; 8 bases match TRBD1. CDR1 MDHEN and CDR2 SYDVKM come from the germline V gene. This CDR3 is 14 amino acids long. V shed 5 bases, J shed 1 base, and the junction held 3 bases outside the gene matches. CDR3 residues: CASSPGTGNTEAFF. As DNA, the CDR3 is TGTGCCAGCAGTCCAGGGACAGGGAACACTGAAGCTTTCTTT.

The rearrangement joins TRBV7-2 to TRBJ1-5, with D perhaps matching TRBD1 (6 bases). V was trimmed by 5 bases and J by 6 bases, leaving 17 bases between them. Germline CDR1 reads SGHTA; CDR2 reads FQGNSA. The CDR3 extends over 15 amino acids. CDR3 protein: CASSPRGGPAQPQHF. Here the CDR3 DNA reads TGTGCCAGCAGCCCCCGAGGGGGTCCTGCTCAGCCCCAGCATTTT.

CDR3 sequence reads: CASSADSGGDNSPLHF. The CDR3, as DNA: TGTGCCAGCAGCGCTGATTCGGGAGGCGATAATTCACCCCTCCACTTT. The rearrangement joins TRBV28 to TRBJ1-6; D is ambiguous. From germline, CDR1 is MDHEN and CDR2 SYDVKM. The length of the CDR3 is 16 residues. Trimming cost V 6 bases and J 5 bases, with 17 bases left between them.

The V call is TRBV5-4, the J call TRBJ2-3; D is undetermined. The CDR3 sequence is 14 residues long. Germline lookup yields CDR1 SGHNT and CDR2 YYREEE (reference sequence). V shed 4 bases and J shed 2 bases, with 11 bases lying between them. The chain's CDR3 is CASSPSHNTDTQYF. The DNA for the CDR3 is TGTGCCAGCAGCCCCTCCCATAACACAGATACGCAGTATTTT.

The gene calls are TRBV18 and TRBJ2-3, with TRBD2 identical over 7 bases. Germline CDR1 and CDR2: KGHSH and LQKENI. With V trimmed by 0 bases and J by 0 bases, 9 bases remained unmatched. The CDR3 has 18 amino acids. Here the CDR3 reads CASSPPWDGTMSTDTQYF. The CDR3 nucleotides are TGTGCCAGCTCACCACCGTGGGACGGGACTATGAGCACAGATACGCAGTATTTT.

The J gene is TRBJ2-7, the V gene TRBV6-5; TRBD2 agrees at 7 bases. Germline V gives CDR1 MNHEY, CDR2 SVGAGI. Trimming took 10 bases from V and 0 from J; bases not matched to a gene: 6. The CDR3 sequence is 13 residues long. Here the CDR3 DNA reads TGTGCCATTGGGGGGGGAGACTCCTACGAGCAGTACTTC. Encoded protein: CAIGGGDSYEQYF.

The V call is TRBV5-4, the J call TRBJ2-7; 10 nucleotides agree with TRBD2. The CDR3 has 15 residues. Trimming cost V 3 bases and J 6 bases; bases outside gene matches: 9. Germline CDR1 SGHNT, CDR2 YYREEE (reference sequence). CDR3: CASSYSGTSAREQYF. CDR3 DNA: TGTGCCAGCAGCTACTCCGGGACTAGCGCCCGCGAGCAGTACTTC.

This rearrangement joins TRBV28 to TRBJ2-7; 7 nucleotides match TRBD2. This CDR3 has 15 amino acids. Germline trimming cut 8 bases from V and 7 bases from J; bases unmatched to any gene: 17. Per the germline V gene, CDR1 is MDHEN and CDR2 is SYDVKM. The CDR3 DNA follows: TGTGCCAGCGGCGGAAGCACTAGCGCGATTGAAGAGCAGTACTTC. Translating gives CASGGSTSAIEEQYF.

The chain carries TRBV10-3 and TRBJ1-3; 9 bases match TRBD1. This CDR3 region has 15 residues. From germline, CDR1 is ENHRY and CDR2 SYGVKD. After removal of 7 bases from V and 0 bases from J, the junction contained 4 bases not matched to a gene. The chain's CDR3 is CAIMGQGSSGNTIYF. The CDR3 DNA reads as TGTGCCATCATGGGACAGGGTAGCTCTGGAAACACCATATATTTT.

This rearrangement joins TRBV12-3 or TRBV12-4 to TRBJ1-1; D is unclear. Trimming shortened V by 6 bases and J by 2 bases, and 7 bases separated the two germline ends. The CDR3 is 12 residues long. The CDR3: CASRSVNTEAFF. CDR3 DNA sequence: TGTGCCAGCAGATCAGTAAACACTGAAGCTTTCTTT.

This chain links TRBV28 with TRBJ2-6; maybe TRBD2 (6 bases). In germline, CDR1 is MDHEN, CDR2 SYDVKM. This CDR3 is built from 15 residues. Trimming cost V 3 bases and J 3 bases, with 9 bases left between them. CDR3 region: CASSFGGLGANVLTF. Written as DNA, the CDR3 is TGTGCCAGCAGTTTCGGGGGACTTGGGGCCAACGTCCTGACTTTC. The variable domain in full, completed from reference TRBV28 and TRBJ2-6, reads DVKVTQSSRYLVKRTGEKVFLECVQDMDHENMFWYRQDPGLGLRLIYFSYDVKMKEKGDIPEGYSVSREKKERFSLILESASTNQTSMYLCASSFGGLGANVLTFGAGSRLTVL.

Only one count was recorded for this clone. This sequence joins TRBV27 and TRBJ2-1, with unresolved D. The length of the CDR3 is 14 residues. The germline CDR1 and CDR2 sequences are MNHEY and SMNVEV (reference sequence). V lost 4 bases, J lost 4 bases, and 11 bases lay in between. CDR3 amino acids: CASSSVWPYNEQFF. The CDR3 DNA reads TGTGCCAGCAGTTCCGTGTGGCCGTACAATGAGCAGTTCTTC.

J is TRBJ1-4 and V is TRBV2; D not resolved. V lost 7 bases and J 3 bases, leaving 9 bases between the germline ends. CDR1 and CDR2 from the germline V gene are SNHLY and FYNNEI. The CDR3 length is 13 residues. CDR3 residues: CASIKGSNEKLFF. The DNA for the CDR3 is TGTGCCAGCATAAAGGGTTCTAATGAAAAACTGTTTTTT.